The 2 T cell receptor beta chains below all came from one sample that was sequenced in a study of regulatory T cells in long-lasting Graves disease. Stated time point: persistent/refractory GD, antithyroid drugs over 5 years with positive TRAb. Generation of the TCR library employed RNA extracted from PBMCs. Relying on iRepertoire HTBI primers and Arm-PCR of CDR3 regions, the team built TCR beta libraries. TCRdb ran MiXCR on the multiplex PCR reads and lists one entry per CDR3 protein. The sample includes approximately 360,000 distinct CDR3 sequences, roughly 23% of them seen just once. Source: peripheral blood mononuclear cells (PBMCs), taken when the disease was refractory, from a patient treated with antithyroid drugs. The source is a woman aged 40 to 50 with Graves disease.

This chain links TRBV12-3 or TRBV12-4 with TRBJ2-6, with a possible D match to TRBD1 (6 bases). V was cut by 5 bases and J by 3 bases, with 8 bases left in between. There are 14 residues in the CDR3. The CDR3 spells CASSDRFGANVLTF. The CDR3 DNA sequence: TGTGCCAGCAGTGACAGGTTTGGGGCCAACGTCCTGACTTTC.

This clonotype was detected ten times or more. J is TRBJ1-1 and V is TRBV28; 8 positions agree with TRBD1. Germline V gene data show CDR1 as MDHEN and CDR2 as SYDVKM. The length of the CDR3 is 14 residues. J was trimmed by 1 base and V by 6 bases; bases with no gene match: 4. The CDR3 DNA sequence: TGTGCCAGCAGACAGGGGGGGCGGAACACTGAAGCTTTCTTT. Translation gives CASRQGGRNTEAFF.